The 32 T cell receptor beta chains in this list originate from one sample, sequenced in a study of shared clonotypes between healthy human individuals. Sequencing was performed with immunoSEQ multiplex PCR; in TCRdb, only in-frame clones are kept and a portion is missing. The repertoire holds some 450,000 clones, over 60% seen once, with approximately 12% in the top ten. Sample: PBMCs. These receptor sequences come from a middle-aged woman in good health. Some clones in this sample may be carry-over from other donors' samples.

This chain links TRBV27 with TRBJ2-6, with a weak D call TRBD2 (7 bases). The ends were cut back, 2 bases at V and 0 bases at J, with 8 bases in the middle. The CDR3 totals 16 residues. Germline-derived CDR1 and CDR2 are MNHEY and SMNVEV (reference sequence). For the CDR3, the DNA is TGTGCCAGCAGTTTAGCGGGGGCCTCTGGGGCCAACGTCCTGACTTTC. Translation: CASSLAGASGANVLTF.

The rearrangement joins TRBV15 to TRBJ2-3; no reliable D call. The CDR3 has 14 residues. Between the trimmed V and J ends, which lost 4 bases and 0 bases, there was a span of 8 bases. Germline-derived CDR1 and CDR2 are LNHNV and YYDKDF (reference sequence). CDR3: CATSKRLSTDTQYF. CDR3 DNA: TGTGCCACCAGCAAAAGACTTAGCACAGATACGCAGTATTTT.

The chain links TRBV6-6 to TRBJ2-5, with D perhaps assigned TRBD1 or TRBD2 (5 bases each). V was trimmed by 7 bases and J by 5 bases, leaving 14 bases between them. This CDR3 is 13 amino acids long. CDR1 MNHNY and CDR2 SVGAGI come from the germline V gene (reference sequence). CDR3 nucleotides: TGTGCCAGCAATCAGGGTCCGGGGGAGACCCAGTACTTC. It specifies CASNQGPGETQYF.

This chain links TRBV29-1 with TRBJ2-1; D is unresolved. Germline lookup yields CDR1 SQVTM and CDR2 ANQGSEA. This CDR3 region has 11 residues. CDR3 in amino acids: CGAYSYNEQFF. CDR3 nucleotides: TGCGGCGCCTACAGCTACAATGAGCAGTTCTTC.

This rearrangement joins TRBV5-1 to TRBJ2-2, with unresolved D. In germline, CDR1 is SGHRS, CDR2 YFSETQ. V dropped 5 bases and J dropped 2 bases, with 10 bases sitting between them. The CDR3 runs 14 residues. The DNA of the CDR3 is TGCGCCAGCAGTCGACTTGAAAACACCGGGGAGCTGTTTTTT. Encoded protein: CASSRLENTGELFF.

With respect to this clone: A read error likely explains this, since a far larger clone differs by one base. The chain joins TRBV9 to TRBJ1-2; unclear D gene. The CDR3 covers 13 residues. Looked up from germline, CDR1 is SGDLS and CDR2 is YYNGEE. CDR3 region: CAGSVEGWGGYTF. The CDR3 nucleotides are TGTGCCGGCAGCGTAGAAGGATGGGGTGGCTACACCTTC.

A few counts support this clone. This rearrangement joins TRBV25-1 to TRBJ2-5; D possibly uses TRBD1 or TRBD2 (5 bases each). Trimming removed 0 bases from V and 4 bases from J, with 12 bases in between. The germline gives CDR1 MGHDK, CDR2 SYGVNS. The length of the CDR3 is 15 residues. CDR3 nucleotide sequence: TGTGCCAGCAGTGAATATGGGGGTAAGGGAGAGACCCAGTACTTC. This codes for CASSEYGGKGETQYF. The full variable domain, rest sourced from reference TRBV25-1 and TRBJ2-5, is EADIYQTPRYLVIGTGKKITLECSQTMGHDKMYWYQQDPGMELHLIHYSYGVNSTEKGDLSSESTVSRIRTEHFPLTLESARPSHTSQYLCASSEYGGKGETQYFGPGTRLLVL.

This clone was detected once. The chain couples TRBV9 to TRBJ2-5, with TRBD2 matching 9 bases. Germline CDR1 SGDLS, CDR2 YYNGEE. The CDR3 covers 19 residues. V shed 0 bases and J 5 bases; nucleotides not matched to a gene: 17. CDR3 protein: CASSVGIAGASGLGETQYF. CDR3 nucleotide sequence: TGTGCCAGCAGCGTAGGGATAGCGGGAGCGAGTGGGCTGGGGGAGACCCAGTACTTC.

The CDR3 bases are TGTGCCAGCAGTTACGACAGGACTGAAGCTTTCTTT. The encoded protein is CASSYDRTEAFF. The chain carries TRBV6-6 and TRBJ1-1; D may be TRBD1 (6 bases). Germline values: CDR1 MNHNY, CDR2 SVGAGI (reference sequence). Trimming took off 2 bases at V and 5 bases at J, with 6 bases between the two ends. This CDR3 contains 12 residues.

J is TRBJ2-7 and V is TRBV2, with D possibly matching TRBD1 (5 bases). CDR1 SNHLY and CDR2 FYNNEI come from the germline V gene. The CDR3 is made up of 17 amino acids. With 0 bases removed from V and 1 base from J, the gap between germline ends came to 16 bases. DNA for the CDR3: TGTGCCAGCAGTGAAGCGCTTTCCAGGGTAGTATCCTACGAGCAGTACTTC. Translating gives CASSEALSRVVSYEQYF.

The V and J genes are TRBV2 and TRBJ2-7; 10 bases map to TRBD2. The CDR3 spans 15 residues. V was clipped by 4 bases and J by 2 bases; unmatched bases: 5. Germline CDR1 reads SNHLY; CDR2 reads FYNNEI. This CDR3 is CASSAGLAGAYEQYF. The DNA for the CDR3 is TGTGCCAGCAGTGCCGGCCTAGCGGGAGCCTACGAGCAGTACTTC.

DNA of the CDR3: TGTGCCAGCAGCGGGAGCCTCGCTAGCGGGAGGAACAATGAGCAGTTCTTC. Its protein product is CASSGSLASGRNNEQFF. J is TRBJ2-1 and V is TRBV9; TRBD2 agrees at 11 bases. The trim removed 3 bases at V and 5 bases at J, leaving 10 bases unmatched. The CDR3 is 17 amino acids. The germline V gene has CDR1 SGDLS and CDR2 YYNGEE.

The sample holds one count of this clone. The J gene is TRBJ2-7, the V gene TRBV5-4; the match to TRBD1 covers 10 bases. V was clipped by 3 bases and J by 6 bases; unmatched bases: 12. The CDR3 is 16 amino acids. Germline V gene sequence: CDR1 SGHNT, CDR2 YYREEE (reference sequence). CDR3 amino acids: CASSSPGQGRSLEQYF. In DNA, the CDR3 is TGTGCCAGCAGCTCGCCGGGACAGGGGAGGTCCCTCGAGCAGTACTTC.

This clone has a handful of counts. J is TRBJ1-3 and V is TRBV29-1; 8 nucleotides line up with TRBD1. This CDR3 comprises 14 residues. CDR1 is SQVTM, CDR2 ANQGSEA, per germline. J lost 5 bases, V lost 5 bases, and 8 bases had no gene match. DNA of the CDR3: TGCAGCGTTATACCGCAGGGGGCGAGAAACACCATATATTTT. This translates into CSVIPQGARNTIYF.

The chain employs TRBV4-2 and TRBJ2-5; 10 bases are a match to TRBD2. Looked up from germline, CDR1 is LGHNA and CDR2 is YNFKEQ. The junction had 8 bases not matched to a gene; V was cut back by 0 bases and J by 1 base. This CDR3 has 18 residues. The DNA for the CDR3 is TGTGCCAGCAGCCAAGATTTGCTAGCGGGAGCCATCCAAGAGACCCAGTACTTC. As protein: CASSQDLLAGAIQETQYF.

J is TRBJ2-3 and V is TRBV29-1; 13 bases are a match to TRBD2. Trimming removed 6 bases from V and 3 bases from J; junction bases left unmatched: 9. CDR1 is SQVTM, CDR2 ANQGSEA, per germline. The CDR3 spans 16 residues. For the CDR3, the DNA is TGCAGCGTAGGGGGGACTAGCGGGAAGGTAACAGATACGCAGTATTTT. Its translation is CSVGGTSGKVTDTQYF.

The chain recombines TRBV4-3 with TRBJ2-1, with TRBD1 matching 10 bases. The CDR3 contains 17 residues. Germline V lookup: CDR1 LGHNA, CDR2 YSLEER. The trim removed 3 bases at V and 6 bases at J, leaving 11 bases unmatched. The CDR3 loop reads CASSQEEAGQGPNEQFF. CDR3 coding DNA: TGCGCCAGCAGCCAGGAGGAAGCGGGACAGGGGCCCAATGAGCAGTTCTTC.

The chain is built from TRBV10-3 and TRBJ1-2, with a weak D call TRBD1 (5 bases). Trimming removed 8 bases from V and 4 bases from J, with 14 bases in between. This CDR3 comprises 13 residues. Germline CDR1 and CDR2: ENHRY and SYGVKD. CDR3 sequence reads: CAIGGTARYGYTF. In DNA, the CDR3 is TGTGCCATCGGGGGGACGGCACGCTATGGCTACACCTTC.

In its sample, this clone was seen a few times. This chain links TRBV9 with TRBJ2-3; 10 bases are shared with TRBD2. Germline CDR1 is SGDLS and CDR2 is YYNGEE. V lost 2 bases and J lost 6; bases outside the gene matches: 6. This CDR3 spans 15 amino acids. CDR3 sequence (DNA): TGTGCCAGCAGCGTTTTCCTAGCGGGAGTGGATACGCAGTATTTT. Translation gives CASSVFLAGVDTQYF.

This sequence joins TRBV11-2 and TRBJ2-3, with D maybe TRBD1 (6 bases). The germline V gene encodes CDR1 SGHAT and CDR2 FQNNGV. V lost 3 bases to trimming and J lost 5 bases, with 15 bases between them. The CDR3 extends over 15 amino acids. The DNA of the CDR3 is TGTGCCAGCAGCTTCGACAGGCCCCGAGGAGATACGCAGTATTTT. Its protein is CASSFDRPRGDTQYF. Together with reference TRBV11-2 and TRBJ2-3, the CDR3 gives the full variable domain: EAGVAQSPRYKIIEKRQSVAFWCNPISGHATLYWYQQILGQGPKLLIQFQNNGVVDDSQLPKDRFSAERLKGVDSTLKIQPAKLEDSAVYLCASSFDRPRGDTQYFGPGTRLTVL.

The J gene is TRBJ2-7, the V gene TRBV18; the D gene is possibly TRBD2 (5 bases). The V gene's germline CDR1 is KGHSH and CDR2 LQKENI. Trimming left V 4 bases short and J 7 bases short, with 14 bases between. The CDR3 is made up of 13 amino acids. The chain's CDR3 is CASSLRAPGEQYF. In nucleotides, the CDR3 is TGTGCCAGCTCACTACGGGCCCCGGGAGAGCAGTACTTC.

The rearrangement uses TRBV6-6 and TRBJ2-1; D not certain. The CDR3 length is 13 residues. Germline V gene lookup returns CDR1 MNHNY and CDR2 SVGAGI (reference sequence). The germline V and J ends were trimmed by 6 bases and 4 bases, with 10 bases remaining between them. The CDR3 spells CASSYETYNEQFF. DNA for the CDR3: TGTGCCAGCAGCTACGAGACGTACAATGAGCAGTTCTTC.

This clone was seen ten or more times. The rearrangement joins TRBV27 to TRBJ2-1; TRBD2 might be the D (5 bases). This CDR3 has 16 amino acids. The V and J ends lost 3 bases and 6 bases respectively, with 18 bases between them. Germline assignment: CDR1 MNHEY and CDR2 SMNVEV (reference sequence). In DNA form, the CDR3 reads TGTGCCAGCAGTTTGCGGGCCGACAATTGGGGCAATGAGCAGTTCTTC. Its protein product is CASSLRADNWGNEQFF.

The chain uses TRBV10-3 and TRBJ1-1, with TRBD1 matching over 11 bases. V was clipped by 4 bases and J by 11 bases; unmatched bases: 6. Germline assignment: CDR1 ENHRY and CDR2 SYGVKD. The CDR3 is made up of 13 amino acids. The CDR3 DNA reads as TGTGCCATCAGTGGGACAGGGGGCGAGGGCGCTTTCTTT. It codes for CAISGTGGEGAFF.

The CDR3 is CASSQIRPATNEKLFF. CDR3 coding DNA: TGCGCCAGCAGCCAGATCCGACCTGCAACTAATGAAAAACTGTTTTTT. The chain combines TRBV4-1 with TRBJ1-4; the D is unclear. The CDR3 sequence is 16 residues long. V lost 3 bases, J lost 0 bases, and 11 bases lay in between. The germline CDR1 and CDR2 sequences are MGHRA and YSYEKL.

The V and J genes are TRBV19 and TRBJ2-2; D ambiguous. The CDR3 is 11 amino acids. With 4 bases removed from V and 6 bases from J, the gap between germline ends came to 3 bases. The germline gives CDR1 LNHDA, CDR2 SQIVND (reference sequence). Here the CDR3 reads CASSRAGELFF. CDR3 in DNA: TGTGCCAGTAGTAGAGCCGGGGAGCTGTTTTTT.

The chain carries TRBV18 and TRBJ2-5; 7 bases line up with TRBD2. V shed 0 bases, J shed 4 bases, and the junction held 5 bases outside the gene matches. This CDR3 spans 15 amino acids. Germline V gene sequence: CDR1 KGHSH, CDR2 LQKENI. CDR3 amino acids: CASSPPREWLETQYF. The CDR3 DNA sequence: TGTGCCAGCTCACCACCGCGGGAGTGGTTAGAGACCCAGTACTTC.

V gene TRBV4-3 combines with J gene TRBJ2-2; D unclear. There are 16 residues in the CDR3. Germline assignment: CDR1 LGHNA and CDR2 YSLEER. With 0 bases removed from V and 3 bases from J, the gap between germline ends came to 11 bases. The CDR3 is CASSQDSYLHTGELFF. The CDR3 bases are TGCGCCAGCAGCCAAGATTCCTACCTTCACACCGGGGAGCTGTTTTTT.

This chain uses TRBV27 with TRBJ2-7; D remains unclear. Trimming took 9 bases from V and 1 from J, leaving 13 bases between them. This CDR3 is 13 amino acids long. Germline V lookup: CDR1 MNHEY, CDR2 SMNVEV (reference sequence). The CDR3 loop reads CASSELQSYEQYF. The CDR3 nucleotides read TGTGCCAGTTCGGAGTTACAATCCTACGAGCAGTACTTC.

The V and J genes are TRBV5-1 and TRBJ2-7; TRBD1 is a possible D gene (5 bases). Trimming shortened V by 3 bases and J by 4 bases, and 17 bases separated the two germline ends. CDR1 and CDR2 from the germline V gene are SGHRS and YFSETQ. This CDR3 is 15 amino acids long. The CDR3 region has the DNA TGCGCCAGCAGCTGGGGCAGTGGAAGAGGTTACGAGCAGTACTTC. Translated: CASSWGSGRGYEQYF.

The chain has TRBV7-9 and TRBJ2-5; possible D gene TRBD1, 6 bases. The CDR3 runs to 15 residues. The germline V gene encodes CDR1 SEHNR and CDR2 FQNEAQ (reference sequence). Trimming shortened V by 7 bases and J by 1 base, and 16 bases separated the two germline ends. The CDR3 DNA follows: TGTGCCAGCAACCCTGCTCAGGGGCCCCAAGAGACCCAGTACTTC. This encodes CASNPAQGPQETQYF.

As regards this clone: A far larger clone is one nucleotide away, so this likely arose from a read error. The chain is built from TRBV30 and TRBJ1-1; D perhaps matches TRBD1 (6 bases). Germline CDR1 reads GTSNPN; CDR2 reads SVGIG (reference sequence). The CDR3 length is 14 residues. CDR3 sequence (DNA): TGTGCCTGGAGTGTCGGACTCTGGGACACTGAAGCTCTCTTT. Translating gives CAWSVGLWDTEALF. Variable domain in full (rest from reference TRBV30 and TRBJ1-1): SQTIHQWPATLVQPVGSPLSLECTVEGTSNPNLYWYRQAAGRGLQLLFYSVGIGQISSEVPQNLSASRPQDRQFILSSKKLLLSDSGFYLCAWSVGLWDTEALFGQGTRLTVV.